This T cell receptor beta chain is drawn from a study of T cells of healthy individuals. There are 13 residues in the CDR3. The germline V gene encodes CDR1 SNHLY and CDR2 FYNNEI. Trimming removed 1 base at V and 6 bases at J, with 6 bases between. Many counts were recorded for this clonotype. In TCRdb, the 5' RACE reads were re-called with MiXCR into one record per CDR3 protein. The repertoire holds 85,000 to 100,000 distinct CDR3 sequences, with roughly 15% as singletons. This chain joins TRBV2 and TRBJ1-4; TRBD1 might be the D (6 bases). The origin of this receptor is a human donor in good health. CDR3 protein: CASSEGTDEKLFF. DNA for the CDR3: TGTGCCAGCAGTGAAGGGACAGATGAAAAACTGTTTTTT.